The 9 T cell receptor beta chains below were found in one sample sequenced in a study of yellow fever vaccine responses in identical twins (dated by TCRdb to 2016 to 2019). The method was RT-PCR. The sequencing machine was an Illumina HiSeq 2500. The public reads were reanalyzed by TCRdb: fastp trimming at Q25, MiXCR alignment, in-frame beta chains only. Each entry merges the rows of one CDR3 protein and shows their most common DNA and genes. The sample table contains some 11,000 distinct CDR3 sequences; only one count was recorded for under 85% of them. Roughly 7% of the sample lies in the top ten. The sample in question was T cells from blood (PBMCs), unsorted or a sorted subset (not recorded which), obtained before or after yellow fever vaccination (not recorded which). These receptors all come from a woman aged 18-30 years who received the yellow fever vaccine. Donor details come from another sample of the same person, matched by shared clones.

This chain links TRBV27 with TRBJ2-7; the D is unclear. Looked up from germline, CDR1 is MNHEY and CDR2 is SMNVEV (reference sequence). The length of the CDR3 is 12 residues. V lost 5 bases and J lost 0, with 5 bases in between. CDR3 DNA: TGTGCCAGCAGTGGCAGCTCCTACGAGCAGTACTTC. Translated: CASSGSSYEQYF.

The chain is built from TRBV20-1 and TRBJ2-7, with 7 nucleotides matching TRBD1. The CDR3 sequence is 12 residues long. With 5 bases clipped from V and 4 bases from J, the junction kept 5 bases outside the gene matches. Germline assignment: CDR1 DFQATT and CDR2 SNEGSKA (reference sequence). Here the CDR3 DNA reads TGCAGTGCTCGTCGGGACAGTTACGAGCAGTACTTC. This sequence encodes CSARRDSYEQYF.

The rearrangement links TRBV29-1 to TRBJ2-3; TRBD2 matches 10 bases. Looked up from germline, CDR1 is SQVTM and CDR2 is ANQGSEA. Losses at the gene ends were 2 bases for V and 6 bases for J; bases not matched to a gene: 8. This CDR3 has 15 residues. The CDR3: CSVELASGGYDTQYF. The CDR3 coding sequence is TGCAGCGTTGAACTGGCTAGCGGGGGATACGATACGCAGTATTTT.

This sequence joins TRBV13 and TRBJ2-5; 8 nucleotides line up with TRBD1. Looked up from germline, CDR1 is PRHDT and CDR2 is FYEKMQ (reference sequence). Trimming removed 5 bases from V and 3 bases from J; junction bases left unmatched: 5. The CDR3 consists of 14 residues. The DNA for the CDR3 is TGTGCCAGCAGCGCCGCAGGGGGCGAAGAGACCCAGTACTTC. Its translation is CASSAAGGEETQYF.

The chain combines TRBV5-1 with TRBJ2-5; 7 bases agree with TRBD2. Germline V gives CDR1 SGHRS, CDR2 YFSETQ. After removal of 2 bases from V and 5 bases from J, the junction contained 3 bases not matched to a gene. The length of the CDR3 is 13 residues. The CDR3 bases are TGCGCCAGCAGCTTCGGACTAGAGGAGACCCAGTACTTC. It is translated as CASSFGLEETQYF.

The V call is TRBV6-1, the J call TRBJ2-1; 9 bases match TRBD1. V lost 6 bases, J lost 6 bases, and 9 bases stayed unmatched. Germline CDR1 is MNHNS and CDR2 is SASEGT. This CDR3 is built from 15 residues. The CDR3 DNA sequence: TGTGCCAGCAGCCTCGGGGACAGGGAGTTCAATGAGCAGTTCTTC. Translation gives CASSLGDREFNEQFF.

This clonotype was observed a few times. The chain employs TRBV18 and TRBJ1-1; perhaps TRBD1 as D (5 bases). Germline assignment: CDR1 KGHSH and CDR2 LQKENI. Trimming stripped 0 bases from V and 6 bases from J, with 20 bases between. The length of the CDR3 is 17 residues. The CDR3 loop is CASSPPAGQGGVSEAFF. Here the CDR3 DNA reads TGTGCCAGCTCACCACCGGCTGGGCAGGGAGGCGTTTCTGAAGCTTTCTTT.

The chain combines TRBV23-1 with TRBJ1-5; D is undetermined. TRBV23-1 is noted as an ORF with a role that remains uncertain. Trimming removed 0 bases at V and 7 bases at J, with 13 bases between. This CDR3 is 15 amino acids long. CDR3 protein: CASSQSNPTEQPQHF. Written as DNA, the CDR3 is TGCGCCAGCAGTCAATCGAACCCGACCGAACAGCCCCAGCATTTT.

This sequence joins TRBV20-1 and TRBJ2-7, with 7 nucleotides matching TRBD1. The germline V gene encodes CDR1 DFQATT and CDR2 SNEGSKA (reference sequence). This CDR3 spans 12 amino acids. DNA of the CDR3: TGCAGATCCGGACAGGACTTCTACGAGCAGTACGTC. Residues: CRSGQDFYEQYV.